This T cell receptor (beta chain) was observed in a study of CD8 T cells in ankylosing spondylitis. This CDR3 comprises 12 residues. Germline CDR1 and CDR2: SGHTA and FQGNSA. V lost 4 bases to trimming and J lost 11 bases, with 14 bases between them. In this sample, this clonotype turned up many times. Quantitative molecular-barcoded 5'-RACE generated the TCR beta libraries. TCRdb re-called the 5' RACE reads through MiXCR, storing one row per CDR3 protein. The table records around 23,000 distinct CDR3 sequences, approximately 16% of them present only once. This receptor was obtained from a male donor with ankylosing spondylitis or in good health (not recorded which). The rearrangement uses TRBV7-2 and TRBJ1-1; D gene ambiguous. Sequences were obtained from blood. CDR3 DNA: TGTGCCAGCAGCTCAAACCTTATGAGGGCTTTCTTT. It is translated as CASSSNLMRAFF.